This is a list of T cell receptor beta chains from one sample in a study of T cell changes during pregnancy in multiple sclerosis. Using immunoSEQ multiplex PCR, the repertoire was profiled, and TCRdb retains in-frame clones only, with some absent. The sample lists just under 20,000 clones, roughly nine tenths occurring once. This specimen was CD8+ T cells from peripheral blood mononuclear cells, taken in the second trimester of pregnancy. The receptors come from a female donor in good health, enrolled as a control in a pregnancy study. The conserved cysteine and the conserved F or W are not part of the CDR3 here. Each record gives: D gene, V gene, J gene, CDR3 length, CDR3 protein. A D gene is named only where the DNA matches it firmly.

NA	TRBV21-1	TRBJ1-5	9	AVGGYQPQH
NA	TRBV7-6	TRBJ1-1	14	ASSHLQGSKATEAF
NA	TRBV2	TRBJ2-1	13	ASSESGVNYNEQF
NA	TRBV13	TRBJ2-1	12	ASSPQGPGGEQF
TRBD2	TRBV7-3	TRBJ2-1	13	ASSEKGLPYNEQF
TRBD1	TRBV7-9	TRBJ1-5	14	ASSYAGTGANQPQH
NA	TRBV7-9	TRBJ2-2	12	ASSLYTYTGELF
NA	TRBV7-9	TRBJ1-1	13	ASIPSRGMNTEAF
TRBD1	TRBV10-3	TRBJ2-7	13	AISGSTGTGHEQY
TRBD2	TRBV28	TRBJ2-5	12	ASSPLAGGETQY
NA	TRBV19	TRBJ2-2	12	ASKEGAVTGELF
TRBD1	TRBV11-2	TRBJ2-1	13	ASSLVPGQPNEQF
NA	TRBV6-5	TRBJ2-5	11	ASSQLGRETQY
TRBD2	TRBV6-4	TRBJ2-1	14	ASSVQVASGRDEQF
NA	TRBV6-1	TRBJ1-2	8	ASSVYGYT
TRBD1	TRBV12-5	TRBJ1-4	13	ASGPPGQGYEKLF
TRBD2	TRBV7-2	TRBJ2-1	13	ASSLTSGRHNEQF
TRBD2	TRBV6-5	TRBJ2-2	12	ASSELADTGELF
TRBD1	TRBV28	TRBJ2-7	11	ASSSFLGQGNY
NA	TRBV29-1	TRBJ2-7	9	SVGQSYEQY
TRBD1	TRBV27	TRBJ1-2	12	ASSLTGGASGYT
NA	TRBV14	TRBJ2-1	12	ASSPTSFGRRQF
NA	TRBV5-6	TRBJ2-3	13	ASTTGPRGADTQY
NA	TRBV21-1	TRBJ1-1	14	ASSFDTTDRNTEAF
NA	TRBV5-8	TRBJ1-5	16	ASSLGRTKMMSNQPQH
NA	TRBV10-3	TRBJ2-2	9	AISFQGELF
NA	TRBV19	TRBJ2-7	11	ASGTLGGQEQY
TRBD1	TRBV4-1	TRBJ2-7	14	ASSQEDRNLVYEQY
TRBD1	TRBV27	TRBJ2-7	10	ASRGQGYEQY
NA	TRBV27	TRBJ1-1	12	ASRFQGWDTEAF
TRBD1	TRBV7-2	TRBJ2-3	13	ASSLRDRGTDTQY
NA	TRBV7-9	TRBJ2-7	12	ASSPRTASYEQY
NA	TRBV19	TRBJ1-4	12	ASSIGFSNEKLF
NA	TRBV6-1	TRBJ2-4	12	ASSVVIAKNIQY
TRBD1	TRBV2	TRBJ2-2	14	ASSDRDSLNTGELF
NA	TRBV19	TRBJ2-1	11	ASSIGDNNEQF
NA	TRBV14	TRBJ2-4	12	ASSQEKEGNIQY
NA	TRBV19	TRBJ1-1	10	ASSMGGTEAF
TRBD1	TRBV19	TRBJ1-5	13	ASSIVDRGNQPQH
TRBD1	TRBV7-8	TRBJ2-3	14	ASSAYRGVAADTQY
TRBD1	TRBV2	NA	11	ASMGTVTYEQY
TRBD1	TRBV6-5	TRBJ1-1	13	ASSYDRVRGTEAF
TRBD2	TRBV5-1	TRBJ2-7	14	ASSLGAGLAAYEQY
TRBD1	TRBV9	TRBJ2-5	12	ASSVTGVQETQY
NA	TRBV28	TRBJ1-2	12	ASSLLGAYYGYT
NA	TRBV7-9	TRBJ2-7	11	ASSPIGDYEQY